A single sample gave rise to the 18 T cell receptor beta chains below, sequenced in a study of human CD4 T cells and Enterobacteriaceae. FACS sorting after about 6-7 days collected CFSE-low CD25+ ICOS+ proliferating activated T cells. Sorted memory CD4+ T cells were CFSE-labeled and cultured 2:1 with irradiated antigen-pulsed autologous monocytes. Memory CD4+ T cells were sorted as all CD4+ cells except CD45RA+CCR7+CD95- naive cells, over 95% pure. This table comes from immunoSEQ multiplex PCR, and its TCRdb copy is limited to in-frame clones, with some not included. Of some 1,300 clones in the sample, about 51% were seen once. Source material: bacteria-reactive CD4+ T cells grown in culture. As for subset: CFSE-low proliferating memory CD4 T cells sorted after in vitro stimulation with a heat-inactivated bacterium or M. tuberculosis lysate. These receptor sequences come from a human donor in good health.

The gene calls are TRBV5-1 and TRBJ2-7; possibly TRBD1 for D (7 bases). CDR1 SGHRS and CDR2 YFSETQ come from the germline V gene. This CDR3 has 15 residues. V lost 2 bases and J lost 5, with 17 bases in between. The CDR3 coding sequence is TGCGCCAGCAGCTTCGGAGGCCAGGGGGGCGACGAGCAGTACTTC. Translation gives CASSFGGQGGDEQYF.

The V and J genes are TRBV12-2 and TRBJ2-7; the table's D call, TRBD1, was not checked against the DNA. TRBV12-2 is termed a pseudogene. The CDR3 runs 16 residues. The CDR3 nucleotides read TGTGCAAGTCGCCACCGACAGGGGGCTGGATCCTACGAGCAGTACTTC. It codes for CASRHRQGAGSYEQYF.

The chain combines TRBV27 with TRBJ2-7; TRBD2 is a possible D gene (5 bases). Trimming cost V 5 bases and J 0 bases, with 14 bases left between them. This CDR3 is built from 15 residues. Germline V gene data show CDR1 as MNHEY and CDR2 as SMNVEV (reference sequence). DNA of the CDR3: TGTGCCAGCAGTATCAGGAGCGGAATCTCCTACGAGCAGTACTTC. Protein: CASSIRSGISYEQYF.

V is TRBV11-2 and J is TRBJ2-1, with D perhaps matching TRBD1 or TRBD2 (5 bases each). The V end was cut by 4 bases, the J end by 12 bases, with 10 bases between. Per germline, CDR1 SGHAT and CDR2 FQNNGV. The CDR3 has 11 amino acids. CDR3 region: CASSSTGAQFF. The DNA of the CDR3 is TGTGCCAGCAGCTCAACCGGGGCGCAGTTCTTC.

This chain uses TRBV28 with TRBJ2-3; D not certain. The germline V gene encodes CDR1 MDHEN and CDR2 SYDVKM. V was shortened by 8 bases and J by 1 base, with 4 bases between the two germline ends. The CDR3 has 11 residues. DNA for the CDR3: TGTGCCAGCTTGGGCACAGATACGCAGTATTTT. Protein product: CASLGTDTQYF.

V gene TRBV4-1 combines with J gene TRBJ2-1; 10 positions match TRBD1. V trimming: 4 bases; J trimming: 0 bases; junction bases outside the gene matches: 6. Germline assignment: CDR1 MGHRA and CDR2 YSYEKL. This CDR3 has 17 residues. CDR3 bases: TGCGCCAGCAGCCGGGGACAGGGGACATTCTCCTACAATGAGCAGTTCTTC. Translating it yields CASSRGQGTFSYNEQFF.

This clone was picked up a small number of times. The V and J genes are TRBV10-3 and TRBJ2-3; the match to TRBD2 covers 7 bases. The CDR3 is 15 residues long. The trim removed 8 bases at V and 0 bases at J, leaving 8 bases unmatched. The germline V gene encodes CDR1 ENHRY and CDR2 SYGVKD. CDR3 sequence reads: CAISGGGTSTDTQYF. CDR3 sequence (DNA): TGTGCCATCTCGGGCGGGGGAACTAGCACAGATACGCAGTATTTT.

The rearrangement links TRBV7-3 to TRBJ2-2, with no clear D. The CDR3 is 12 residues long. CDR1 and CDR2 from the germline V gene are SGHTA and FQGTGA. Trimming pared 4 bases from V and 7 bases from J, leaving 7 bases between. The CDR3 is CASSSLFGELFF. CDR3 bases: TGTGCCAGCAGCTCCTTGTTCGGGGAGCTGTTTTTT. Drawing the rest from reference TRBV7-3 and TRBJ2-2, the complete variable domain is GAGVSQTPSNKVTEKGKYVELRCDPISGHTALYWYRQSLGQGPEFLIYFQGTGAADDSGLPNDRFFAVRPEGSVSTLKIQRTERGDSAVYLCASSSLFGELFFGEGSRLTVL.

The chain is built from TRBV19 and TRBJ2-3, with TRBD2 matching 9 bases. Per the germline V gene, CDR1 is LNHDA and CDR2 is SQIVND (reference sequence). Losses at the gene ends were 4 bases for V and 4 bases for J; bases not matched to a gene: 3. This CDR3 is built from 14 residues. CDR3 region: CASSSGRAPDTQYF. The CDR3 DNA follows: TGTGCCAGTAGTAGCGGGAGGGCCCCAGATACGCAGTATTTT.

A few counts support this clone. No DNA is shown, since the ends of the CDR3 on it are uncertain; the CDR3 is the one TCRdb lists. This rearrangement joins TRBV21-1 to TRBJ2-7; TRBD1 is the table's D call, not checked against the DNA. TRBV21-1 is termed a pseudogene. The CDR3 spans 13 amino acids, including both terminal residues. The CDR3 sequence is CASSVGQGNEQYF.

The chain recombines TRBV6-6 with TRBJ1-2; 11 nucleotides match TRBD1. The V gene's germline CDR1 is MNHNY and CDR2 SVGAGI (reference sequence). The CDR3 is 14 residues long. V gave up 10 bases and J gave up 7 bases; unmatched junction bases: 11. The chain's CDR3 is CAITPGQGALGYTF. The CDR3 bases are TGTGCCATCACGCCTGGACAGGGGGCGCTTGGCTACACCTTC.

V and J are TRBV29-1 and TRBJ2-1, with 7 bases aligning to TRBD2. The CDR3 totals 14 residues. The germline CDR1 and CDR2 sequences are SQVTM and ANQGSEA. Trimming removed 4 bases from V and 7 bases from J; junction bases left unmatched: 10. Written as DNA, the CDR3 is TGCAGCGTTGCTCCGACTAGCTCGGGAAATGAGCAGTTCTTC. Translated: CSVAPTSSGNEQFF.

This rearrangement joins TRBV30 to TRBJ2-5; D may be TRBD2 (6 bases). The CDR3 has 12 amino acids. V was clipped by 0 bases and J by 10 bases, with 12 bases between them. Germline V gene sequence: CDR1 GTSNPN, CDR2 SVGIG (reference sequence). The CDR3 region is CAWSVPAGGQYF. For the CDR3, the DNA is TGTGCCTGGAGTGTACCCGCCGGGGGCCAGTACTTC.

The V gene is TRBV10-2, the J gene TRBJ2-5, with D possibly called TRBD1 or TRBD2 (6 bases each). The ends were cut back, 6 bases at V and 5 bases at J, with 16 bases in the middle. This CDR3 region has 14 residues. CDR1 is WSHSY, CDR2 SAAADI, per germline. CDR3 sequence: CASSPTGADETQYF. The CDR3 nucleotides are TGCGCCAGCAGCCCCACGGGGGCCGATGAGACCCAGTACTTC.

The chain joins TRBV28 to TRBJ2-3; perhaps TRBD2 as D (5 bases). Germline V CDR1 and CDR2: MDHEN, SYDVKM. Trimming cost V 2 bases and J 8 bases, with 11 bases left between them. The CDR3 covers 13 residues. CDR3: CASSLPLGGTQYF. The CDR3 DNA is TGTGCCAGCAGTTTACCCCTTGGAGGTACGCAGTATTTT.

The chain combines TRBV6-4 with TRBJ1-2; the D gene is possibly TRBD1 (5 bases). The CDR3 is 15 amino acids. Germline V lookup: CDR1 MRHNA, CDR2 SNTAGT. The V end lost 6 bases, the J end lost 0 bases, and 14 bases lay between the germline ends. The CDR3 sequence: CASSRDGEANYGYTF. In nucleotides, the CDR3 is TGTGCCAGCAGCCGGGACGGCGAGGCTAACTATGGCTACACCTTC.

The CDR3 region has the DNA TGTGCCAGCAGCCGACGAGTATGGGACAGGGGTTACACCGGGGAGCTGTTTTTT. This gives the protein CASSRRVWDRGYTGELFF. This chain joins TRBV7-2 and TRBJ2-2; 10 nucleotides align to TRBD1. The germline V gene encodes CDR1 SGHTA and CDR2 FQGNSA. The CDR3 runs to 18 residues. The V and J ends lost 5 bases and 3 bases, in that order; junction bases with no gene match: 12.

The chain links TRBV11-2 to TRBJ2-1; TRBD1 aligns across 8 bases. This CDR3 has 14 residues. The germline CDR1 and CDR2 sequences are SGHAT and FQNNGV. Trimming removed 5 bases from V and 8 bases from J; junction bases left unmatched: 8. The CDR3 DNA follows: TGTGCCAGCAGCCCCTCGGGACAGGTACATGAGCAGTTCTTC. It encodes CASSPSGQVHEQFF.